A single sample is the source of the 13 T cell receptor beta chains below, sequenced in a study of cytomegalovirus exposure and HLA in healthy donors. Data came from immunoSEQ multiplex PCR; TCRdb stores just in-frame clones and leaves some out. The repertoire holds some 130,000 clones, about 95% seen once, with less than 2% in the top ten. The sequenced sample was PBMCs. These receptors all come from a man younger than 30 in good health and CMV-seropositive.

This clone is labeled as medium-sized. CDR3 DNA sequence: TGTGCCAGCAGCTTGAGACTAGCGGGAGTAGCTTCCTACGAGCAGTACTTC. Its translation: CASSLRLAGVASYEQYF. The V call is TRBV5-6, the J call TRBJ2-7, with 12 bases matching TRBD2. V trimming: 1 base; J trimming: 1 base; junction bases outside the gene matches: 6. The CDR3 runs 17 residues. Germline V gene data show CDR1 as SGHDT and CDR2 as YYEEEE.

The genes are TRBV5-1 and TRBJ2-7; 8 bases are shared with TRBD1. Germline V lookup: CDR1 SGHRS, CDR2 YFSETQ. The V gene end was trimmed by 1 base and the J gene end by 0 bases; junction bases not matched to a gene: 3. The CDR3 runs 15 residues. CDR3 protein: CASSLSQGASYEQYF. CDR3 nucleotides: TGCGCCAGCAGCTTGTCCCAGGGGGCCTCCTACGAGCAGTACTTC.

The J gene is TRBJ1-1, the V gene TRBV9; no definite D call. The CDR3 is made up of 14 amino acids. Germline assignment: CDR1 SGDLS and CDR2 YYNGEE. The V end lost 0 bases, the J end lost 0 bases, and 6 bases lay between the germline ends. The CDR3 DNA reads as TGTGCCAGCAGCGTAGGATTAGTGAACACTGAAGCTTTCTTT. The encoded protein is CASSVGLVNTEAFF.

The CDR3 loop reads CASSPPGQGLYEQFF. The DNA of the CDR3 is TGTGCCAGCAGTCCTCCGGGACAGGGACTCTATGAGCAGTTCTTC. V gene TRBV28 combines with J gene TRBJ2-1, with 9 nucleotides matching TRBD1. This CDR3 spans 15 amino acids. The germline gives CDR1 MDHEN, CDR2 SYDVKM. Germline trimming cut 5 bases from V and 8 bases from J; bases unmatched to any gene: 10.

The V call is TRBV6-1, the J call TRBJ1-2; tentative D call: TRBD1 (6 bases). This CDR3 is 13 amino acids long. V was cut by 2 bases and J by 7 bases, with 11 bases left in between. Looked up from germline, CDR1 is MNHNS and CDR2 is SASEGT. CDR3 nucleotide sequence: TGTGCCAGCAGTGAACTACAGGGTCTTGGCTACACCTTC. It is translated as CASSELQGLGYTF.

The V and J genes are TRBV5-1 and TRBJ1-6; 10 nucleotides line up with TRBD1. The CDR3 is 16 amino acids. V shed 4 bases and J 10 bases; nucleotides not matched to a gene: 11. Germline CDR1 is SGHRS and CDR2 is YFSETQ. CDR3 DNA sequence: TGCGCCAGCAGCGTGGCAACCGGGACAGGGGAATCACCCCTCCACTTT. It codes for CASSVATGTGESPLHF.

In DNA, the CDR3 is TGTGCCAGCAGTCCGTACAGGGGAGCGAACAATGAAAAACTGTTTTTT. Translating gives CASSPYRGANNEKLFF. This rearrangement joins TRBV28 to TRBJ1-4, with TRBD1 identical over 7 bases. Germline V gene lookup returns CDR1 MDHEN and CDR2 SYDVKM. The junction had 11 bases not matched to a gene; V was cut back by 5 bases and J by 5 bases. The CDR3 is 16 residues long.

This chain uses TRBV28 with TRBJ1-1; D is possibly TRBD1 (5 bases). V lost 6 bases and J lost 6, with 20 bases in between. CDR1 is MDHEN, CDR2 SYDVKM, per germline. The CDR3 length is 15 residues. Here the CDR3 DNA reads TGTGCCAGCAGACTAGCGGGTCTTCAGACAGCTGAAGCTTTCTTT. Translated, it gives CASRLAGLQTAEAFF. The full variable domain, completed using reference TRBV28 and TRBJ1-1, is DVKVTQSSRYLVKRTGEKVFLECVQDMDHENMFWYRQDPGLGLRLIYFSYDVKMKEKGDIPEGYSVSREKKERFSLILESASTNQTSMYLCASRLAGLQTAEAFFGQGTRLTVV.

CDR3 bases: TGTGCCACCTCCGGAGGACTCTACGAGCAGTACTTC. Its translation is CATSGGLYEQYF. V usage is TRBV15 and J usage is TRBJ2-7, with a possible D match to TRBD2 (5 bases). Trimming took off 8 bases at V and 3 bases at J, with 11 bases between the two ends. Germline loops: CDR1 LNHNV, CDR2 YYDKDF (reference sequence). The CDR3 length is 12 residues.

The chain carries TRBV11-2 and TRBJ2-5, with 10 bases that match TRBD2. Germline CDR1 SGHAT, CDR2 FQNNGV. Trimming took 5 bases from V and 2 from J; bases not matched to a gene: 5. The CDR3 extends over 15 amino acids. CDR3 bases: TGTGCCAGCAGCCCGGGACTAGCGCGACAAGAGACCCAGTACTTC. Its translation is CASSPGLARQETQYF.

The V and J genes are TRBV27 and TRBJ1-1; 7 bases fit TRBD1. Germline lookup yields CDR1 MNHEY and CDR2 SMNVEV (reference sequence). The CDR3 length is 15 residues. J was trimmed by 3 bases and V by 5 bases; bases with no gene match: 9. CDR3 bases: TGTGCCAGCAGTCCCTTGACAGGGACCCACACTGAAGCTTTCTTT. This translates into CASSPLTGTHTEAFF.

V and J are TRBV4-2 and TRBJ2-7, with 10 bases aligning to TRBD2. V lost 1 base and J lost 7; bases outside the gene matches: 7. This CDR3 is built from 15 residues. CDR1 is LGHNA and CDR2 is YNFKEQ in the germline V gene. The CDR3 protein is CASSQGVASGGEQYF. The CDR3 nucleotides are TGTGCCAGCAGCCAAGGTGTGGCTAGCGGGGGAGAGCAGTACTTC.

The chain combines TRBV4-1 with TRBJ1-5, with TRBD1 matching over 7 bases. V trimming: 3 bases; J trimming: 4 bases; junction bases outside the gene matches: 6. The CDR3 is made up of 15 amino acids. The germline V gene encodes CDR1 MGHRA and CDR2 YSYEKL. The CDR3: CASSHLPGQNQPQHF. DNA of the CDR3: TGCGCCAGCAGCCACCTCCCGGGACAGAATCAGCCCCAGCATTTT.